A single sample gave rise to the 15 T cell receptor beta chains below, sequenced in a study of T cells after yellow fever vaccination (dated 2019 in TCRdb). The treatment or condition label on this specimen signifies: live attenuated yellow fever vaccine strain. Libraries came from 5' RACE. Sequencer: Illumina HiSeq 2500. TCRdb trimmed public reads at Q25 via fastp, called clones via MiXCR and kept in-frame beta chains. One record per CDR3 amino acid sequence lists the most common genes and DNA. The sample table contains about 260,000 distinct CDR3 sequences; only one count was recorded for 10% to 15% of them. Clones ranked in the top ten supply around 0.55% of the sample. The sample in question was CD4+ T cells sorted from PBMCs, obtained 45 days after the yellow fever booster vaccination. The origin of the receptors is a man under 40 who received the YFV17D yellow fever vaccine.

This clonotype was observed many times. The gene calls are TRBV12-3 or TRBV12-4 and TRBJ2-5, with 10 positions matching TRBD1. V lost 8 bases, J lost 4 bases, and 7 bases stayed unmatched. The CDR3 sequence is 14 residues long. The CDR3 loop is CASFDRGLSETQYF. CDR3 in DNA: TGTGCCAGCTTTGACAGGGGGCTTTCAGAGACCCAGTACTTC.

To note about this clonotype: One end of the junction does not line up with germline, which may come from a read error. V usage is TRBV7-2 and J usage is TRBJ1-6; 8 positions agree with TRBD1. Germline CDR1 is SGHTA and CDR2 is FQGNSA. The CDR3 is 17 amino acids. CDR3 in DNA: TGTGCCAGGAGCTACCGGACAGGGAGCTCCTATAATTCACCCCTCCACTTT. It codes for CARSYRTGSSYNSPLHF. Complete variable domain (other parts from reference TRBV7-2 and TRBJ1-6): GAGVSQSPSNKVTEKGKDVELRCDPISGHTALYWYRQSLGQGLEFLIYFQGNSAPDKSGLPSDRFSAERTGGSVSTLTIQRTQQEDSAVYLCARSYRTGSSYNSPLHFGNGTRLTVT.

In this sample, this clonotype turned up a few times. This rearrangement joins TRBV30 to TRBJ1-4; 9 nucleotides agree with TRBD1. This CDR3 has 17 amino acids. CDR1 and CDR2 from the germline V gene are GTSNPN and SVGIG (reference sequence). V lost 1 base to trimming and J lost 3 bases; unmatched junction nucleotides: 9. In DNA form, the CDR3 reads TGTGCCTGGAGTGACCATGGACAGGGGAGGGCTAATGAAAAACTGTTTTTT. Translating gives CAWSDHGQGRANEKLFF.

J is TRBJ2-7 and V is TRBV20-1; TRBD1 is a possible D gene (6 bases). V was shortened by 5 bases and J by 4 bases, with 15 bases between the two germline ends. Germline assignment: CDR1 DFQATT and CDR2 SNEGSKA (reference sequence). The CDR3 spans 13 residues. CDR3 protein: CSAPGTQTYEQYF. Here the CDR3 DNA reads TGCAGTGCTCCCGGGACACAAACTTACGAGCAGTACTTC.

This clonotype appeared many times. The V call is TRBV3-1, the J call TRBJ2-1, with unresolved D. The length of the CDR3 is 11 residues. With 6 bases removed from V and 15 bases from J, the gap between germline ends came to 15 bases. Germline V gene lookup returns CDR1 LGHDT and CDR2 YNNKEL (reference sequence). The CDR3: CASSQFKNRFF. The CDR3 bases are TGTGCCAGCAGTCAGTTCAAGAATCGGTTCTTC.

This clonotype was seen only a few times. The gene calls are TRBV5-1 and TRBJ2-7; 12 bases fit TRBD2. Germline V CDR1 and CDR2: SGHRS, YFSETQ. This CDR3 has 16 residues. Unmatched junction bases numbered 4, after V lost 3 bases and J lost 0 bases. CDR3 in amino acids: CASSYSTSGSSYEQYF. Here the CDR3 DNA reads TGCGCCAGCAGCTATTCGACTAGCGGGAGCTCCTACGAGCAGTACTTC.

V is TRBV4-1 and J is TRBJ2-1, with a tentative D call TRBD1 (6 bases). V gave up 2 bases and J gave up 2 bases, with 16 bases separating them. The CDR3 consists of 17 residues. Germline CDR1 reads MGHRA; CDR2 reads YSYEKL. The CDR3 loop is CASSQSRRQEAYNEQFF. CDR3 coding DNA: TGCGCCAGCAGCCAATCAAGACGACAGGAGGCCTACAATGAGCAGTTCTTC.

The chain is built from TRBV7-8 and TRBJ2-3; TRBD2 matches 12 bases. The CDR3 contains 16 residues. In germline, CDR1 is SGHVS, CDR2 FQNEAQ. The V segment lost 0 bases and the J segment 4 bases; nucleotides outside the gene matches: 2. The CDR3 nucleotides read TGTGCCAGCAGCTTAGCGCTAGCGGGAGGGCCAGATACGCAGTATTTT. It is translated as CASSLALAGGPDTQYF.

The chain joins TRBV19 to TRBJ2-1; D is ambiguous. Germline V CDR1 and CDR2: LNHDA, SQIVND (reference sequence). Deletions cut 6 bases from V and 0 bases from J, with 6 bases between. The CDR3 runs to 13 residues. CDR3 protein: CASRTSSYNEQFF. In nucleotides, the CDR3 is TGTGCCAGTAGGACCAGCTCCTACAATGAGCAGTTCTTC.

The chain carries TRBV7-2 and TRBJ2-7, with D possibly TRBD2 on 6 matching bases. The germline V and J ends were trimmed by 1 base and 4 bases, with 14 bases remaining between them. This CDR3 has 15 amino acids. In germline, CDR1 is SGHTA, CDR2 FQGNSA. CDR3 residues: CASSLDGGTIYEQYF. The CDR3 DNA sequence: TGTGCCAGCAGCTTAGACGGCGGGACGATATACGAGCAGTACTTC.

This clonotype was detected a few times. The genes are TRBV5-1 and TRBJ2-3; D is ambiguous. The V end was cut by 4 bases, the J end by 0 bases, with 3 bases between. This CDR3 is built from 12 residues. CDR1 and CDR2 (germline): SGHRS, YFSETQ. The CDR3 spells CASSISTDTQYF. Written as DNA, the CDR3 is TGCGCCAGCAGCATTAGCACAGATACGCAGTATTTT.

V and J are TRBV12-3 or TRBV12-4 and TRBJ2-5, with D unresolved. This CDR3 comprises 14 residues. V shed 6 bases and J shed 6 bases, with 17 bases lying between them. The CDR3 spells CASSPHPEIQTQYF. In DNA, the CDR3 is TGTGCCAGCAGCCCTCACCCGGAGATACAGACCCAGTACTTC.

The rearrangement uses TRBV20-1 and TRBJ2-1, with 7 positions matching TRBD2. Germline V gene data show CDR1 as DFQATT and CDR2 as SNEGSKA (reference sequence). After removal of 3 bases from V and 4 bases from J, the junction contained 6 bases not matched to a gene. CDR3 length: 14 amino acids. The CDR3 loop reads CSARFGRSYNEQFF. The DNA of the CDR3 is TGCAGTGCTAGGTTCGGGAGGTCATACAATGAGCAGTTCTTC.

The V and J genes are TRBV6-1 and TRBJ2-1; D uncertain. CDR1 MNHNS and CDR2 SASEGT come from the germline V gene. CDR3 length: 11 residues. V lost 6 bases and J 6 bases, leaving 6 bases between the germline ends. In DNA, the CDR3 is TGTGCCAGCAGAGACCTCAATGAGCAGTTCTTC. Amino acid sequence: CASRDLNEQFF.

This clonotype was picked up a small number of times. The V gene is TRBV5-1, the J gene TRBJ2-7; 8 bases line up with TRBD2. V lost 0 bases to trimming and J lost 0 bases; unmatched junction nucleotides: 5. The CDR3 runs 16 residues. Per the germline V gene, CDR1 is SGHRS and CDR2 is YFSETQ. The CDR3 bases are TGCGCCAGCAGCTTGGCTCGACTAGCGAACTCCTACGAGCAGTACTTC. It encodes CASSLARLANSYEQYF.